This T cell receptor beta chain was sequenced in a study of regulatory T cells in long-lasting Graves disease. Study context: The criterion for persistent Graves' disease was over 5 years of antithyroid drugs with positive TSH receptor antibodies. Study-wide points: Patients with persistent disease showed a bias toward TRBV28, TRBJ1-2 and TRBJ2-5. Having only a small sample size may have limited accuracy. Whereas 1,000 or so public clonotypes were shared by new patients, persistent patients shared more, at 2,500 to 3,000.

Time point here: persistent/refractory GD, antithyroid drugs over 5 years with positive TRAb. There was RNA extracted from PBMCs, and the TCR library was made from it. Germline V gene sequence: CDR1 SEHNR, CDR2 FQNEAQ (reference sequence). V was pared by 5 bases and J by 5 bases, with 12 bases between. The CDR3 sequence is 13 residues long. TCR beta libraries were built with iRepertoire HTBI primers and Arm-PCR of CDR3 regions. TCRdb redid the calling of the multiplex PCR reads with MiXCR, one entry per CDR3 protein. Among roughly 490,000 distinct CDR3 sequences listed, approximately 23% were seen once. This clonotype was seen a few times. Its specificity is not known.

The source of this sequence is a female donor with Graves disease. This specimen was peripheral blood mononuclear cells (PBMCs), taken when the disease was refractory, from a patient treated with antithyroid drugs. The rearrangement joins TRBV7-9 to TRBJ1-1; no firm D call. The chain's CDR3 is CASSPRVSTEAFF. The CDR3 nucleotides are TGTGCCAGCAGCCCCCGGGTATCGACTGAAGCTTTCTTT.